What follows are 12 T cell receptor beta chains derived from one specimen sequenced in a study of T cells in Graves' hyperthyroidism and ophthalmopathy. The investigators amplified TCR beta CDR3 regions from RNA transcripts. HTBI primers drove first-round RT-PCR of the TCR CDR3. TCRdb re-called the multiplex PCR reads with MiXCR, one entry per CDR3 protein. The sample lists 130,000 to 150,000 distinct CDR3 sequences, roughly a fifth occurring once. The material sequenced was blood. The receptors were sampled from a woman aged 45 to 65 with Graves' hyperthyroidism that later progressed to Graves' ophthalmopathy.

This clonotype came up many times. The CDR3 sequence is CASSQDGTSGRTDTQYF. The CDR3 bases are TGTGCCAGCAGCCAAGATGGGACTAGCGGCCGCACAGATACGCAGTATTTT. The genes are TRBV3-1 and TRBJ2-3, with 11 nucleotides matching TRBD2. V lost 0 bases and J lost 1; bases outside the gene matches: 3. The CDR3 length is 17 residues. Germline lookup yields CDR1 LGHDT and CDR2 YNNKEL (reference sequence).

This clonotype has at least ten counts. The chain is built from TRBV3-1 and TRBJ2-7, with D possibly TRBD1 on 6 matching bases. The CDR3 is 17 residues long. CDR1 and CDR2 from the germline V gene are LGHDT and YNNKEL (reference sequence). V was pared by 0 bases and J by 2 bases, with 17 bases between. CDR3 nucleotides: TGTGCCAGCAGCCAAGATCGGCGGGTCGGGACAACCTACGAGCAGTACTTC. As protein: CASSQDRRVGTTYEQYF.

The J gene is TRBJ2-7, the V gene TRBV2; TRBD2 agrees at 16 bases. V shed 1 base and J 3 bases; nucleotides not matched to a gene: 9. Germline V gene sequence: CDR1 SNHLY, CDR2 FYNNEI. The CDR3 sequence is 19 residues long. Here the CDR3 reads CASSEDRGLAGGRIYEQYF. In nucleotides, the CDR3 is TGTGCCAGCAGTGAAGATAGGGGACTAGCGGGAGGGAGAATCTACGAGCAGTACTTC.

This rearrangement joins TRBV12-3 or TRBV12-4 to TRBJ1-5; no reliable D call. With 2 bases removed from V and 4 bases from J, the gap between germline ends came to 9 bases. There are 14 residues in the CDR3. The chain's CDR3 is CASSLKSSNQPQHF. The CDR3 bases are TGTGCCAGCAGTTTAAAATCTAGTAATCAGCCCCAGCATTTT.

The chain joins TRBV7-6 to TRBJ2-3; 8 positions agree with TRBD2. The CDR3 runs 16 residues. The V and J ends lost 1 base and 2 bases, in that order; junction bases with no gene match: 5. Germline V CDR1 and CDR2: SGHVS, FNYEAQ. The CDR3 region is CASSLELAATTDTQYF. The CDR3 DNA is TGTGCCAGCAGCTTAGAACTAGCGGCCACCACAGATACGCAGTATTTT.

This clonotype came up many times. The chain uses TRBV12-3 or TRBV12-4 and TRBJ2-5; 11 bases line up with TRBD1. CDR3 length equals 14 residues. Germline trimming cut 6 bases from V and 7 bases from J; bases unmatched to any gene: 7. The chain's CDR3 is CASSGGQGVVTQYF. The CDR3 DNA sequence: TGTGCCAGCAGCGGGGGACAGGGGGTGGTGACCCAGTACTTC.

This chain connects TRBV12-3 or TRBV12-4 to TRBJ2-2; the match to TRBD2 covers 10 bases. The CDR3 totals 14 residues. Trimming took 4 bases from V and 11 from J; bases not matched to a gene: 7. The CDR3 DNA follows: TGTGCCAGCAGTTCGAGCGGGAGGGGCGGAGAGCTGTTTTTT. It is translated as CASSSSGRGGELFF.

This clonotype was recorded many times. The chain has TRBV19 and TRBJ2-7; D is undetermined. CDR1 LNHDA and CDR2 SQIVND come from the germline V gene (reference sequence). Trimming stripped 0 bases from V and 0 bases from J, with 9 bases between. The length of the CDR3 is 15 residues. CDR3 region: CASSIDSFVSYEQYF. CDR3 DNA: TGTGCCAGTAGTATAGATTCCTTCGTCTCCTACGAGCAGTACTTC.

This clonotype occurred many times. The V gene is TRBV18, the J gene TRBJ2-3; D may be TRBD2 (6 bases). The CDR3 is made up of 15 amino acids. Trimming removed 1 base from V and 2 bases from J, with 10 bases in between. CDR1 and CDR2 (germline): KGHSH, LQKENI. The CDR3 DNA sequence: TGTGCCAGCTCACCACTGGACTACTACACAGATACGCAGTATTTT. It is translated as CASSPLDYYTDTQYF.

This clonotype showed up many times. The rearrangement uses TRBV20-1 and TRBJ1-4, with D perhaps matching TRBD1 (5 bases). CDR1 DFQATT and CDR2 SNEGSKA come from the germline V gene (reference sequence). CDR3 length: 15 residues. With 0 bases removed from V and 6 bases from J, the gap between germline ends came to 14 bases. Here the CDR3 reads CSARDFQGLDEKLFF. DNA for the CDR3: TGCAGTGCTAGAGATTTCCAGGGATTAGATGAAAAACTGTTTTTT.

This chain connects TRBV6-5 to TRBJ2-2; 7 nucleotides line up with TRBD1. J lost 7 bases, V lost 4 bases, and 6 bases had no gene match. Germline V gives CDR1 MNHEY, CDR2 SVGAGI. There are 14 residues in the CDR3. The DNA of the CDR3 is TGTGCCAGCAGTTTAAACAGGGGAAGCGGGGAGCTGTTTTTT. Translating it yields CASSLNRGSGELFF.

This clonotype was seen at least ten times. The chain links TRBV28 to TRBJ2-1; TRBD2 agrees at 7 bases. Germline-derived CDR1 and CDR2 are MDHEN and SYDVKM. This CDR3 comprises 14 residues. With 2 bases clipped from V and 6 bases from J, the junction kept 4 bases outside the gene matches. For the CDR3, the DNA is TGTGCCAGCAGTTTAATGCGGGGGAGCAATGAGCAGTTCTTC. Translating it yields CASSLMRGSNEQFF.